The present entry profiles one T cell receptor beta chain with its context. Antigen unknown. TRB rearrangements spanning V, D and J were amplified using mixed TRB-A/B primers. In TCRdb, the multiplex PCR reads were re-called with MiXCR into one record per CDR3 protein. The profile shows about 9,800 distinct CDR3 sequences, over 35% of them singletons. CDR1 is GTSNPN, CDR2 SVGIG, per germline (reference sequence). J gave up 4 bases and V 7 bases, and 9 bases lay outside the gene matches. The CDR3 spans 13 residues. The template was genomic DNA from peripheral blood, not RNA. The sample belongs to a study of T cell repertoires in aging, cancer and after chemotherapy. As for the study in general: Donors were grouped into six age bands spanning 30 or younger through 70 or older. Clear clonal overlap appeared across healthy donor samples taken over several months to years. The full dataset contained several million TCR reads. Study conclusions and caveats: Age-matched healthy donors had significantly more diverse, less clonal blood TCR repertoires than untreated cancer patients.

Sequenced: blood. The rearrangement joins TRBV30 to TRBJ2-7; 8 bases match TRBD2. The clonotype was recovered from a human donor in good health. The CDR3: CAFPREGRYEQYF. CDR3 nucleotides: TGTGCCTTCCCTCGGGAGGGCCGGTACGAGCAGTACTTC.